This record covers a single TCR beta chain. Its target is unknown. The data were taken from a study of shared clonotypes between healthy human individuals. The repertoire was sequenced with immunoSEQ multiplex PCR; TCRdb's copy has only in-frame clones and lacks some. The table records over 950,000 clones, approximately 75% of them present only once. Overall study results and limits: Rarefaction demonstrated incomplete sorted-subset sequencing despite large depth.

This CDR3 is 15 amino acids long. Germline V lookup: CDR1 SGHTA, CDR2 FQGNSA. V dropped 0 bases and J dropped 5 bases, with 10 bases sitting between them. The material sequenced was memory CD4+ T cells from PBMCs. Subset here: CD45RA-negative fraction. This rearrangement joins TRBV7-2 to TRBJ1-4; D is unresolved. This TCR came from a man between 18 and 29 years old in good health. Some clones in this sample may be carry-over from other donors' samples. The CDR3 bases are TGTGCCAGCAGCTTAGCTTACCCCCCGAATGAAAAACTGTTTTTT. Amino acids: CASSLAYPPNEKLFF.